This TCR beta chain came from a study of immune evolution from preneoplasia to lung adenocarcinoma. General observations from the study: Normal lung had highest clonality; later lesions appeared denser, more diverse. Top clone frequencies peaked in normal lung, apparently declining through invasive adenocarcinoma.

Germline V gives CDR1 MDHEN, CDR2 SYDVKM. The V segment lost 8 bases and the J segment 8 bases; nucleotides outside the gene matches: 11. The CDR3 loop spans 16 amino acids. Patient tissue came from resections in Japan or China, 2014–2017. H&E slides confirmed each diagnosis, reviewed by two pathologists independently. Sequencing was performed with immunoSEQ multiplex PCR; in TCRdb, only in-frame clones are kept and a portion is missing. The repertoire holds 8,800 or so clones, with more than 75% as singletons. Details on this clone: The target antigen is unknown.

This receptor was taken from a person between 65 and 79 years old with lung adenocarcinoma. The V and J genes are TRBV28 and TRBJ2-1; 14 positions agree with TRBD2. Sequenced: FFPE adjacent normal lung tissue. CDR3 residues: CASRLAGGKRGDEQFF. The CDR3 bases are TGTGCCAGCCGACTAGCGGGAGGGAAGAGGGGAGATGAGCAGTTCTTC.